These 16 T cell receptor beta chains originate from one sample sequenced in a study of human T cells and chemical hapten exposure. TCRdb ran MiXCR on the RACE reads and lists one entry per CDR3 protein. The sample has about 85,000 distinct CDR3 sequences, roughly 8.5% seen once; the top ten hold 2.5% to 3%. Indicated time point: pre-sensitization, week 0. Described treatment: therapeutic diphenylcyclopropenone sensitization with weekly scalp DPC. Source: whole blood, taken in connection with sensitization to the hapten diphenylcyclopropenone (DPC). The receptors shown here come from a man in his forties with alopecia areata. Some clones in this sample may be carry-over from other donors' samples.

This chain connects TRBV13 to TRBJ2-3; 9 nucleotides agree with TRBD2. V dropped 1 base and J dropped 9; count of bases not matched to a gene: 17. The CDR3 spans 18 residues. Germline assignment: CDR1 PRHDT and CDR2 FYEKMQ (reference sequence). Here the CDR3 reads CASSLVRSLAGPDVTQYF. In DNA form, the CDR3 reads TGTGCCAGCAGCTTAGTCCGGAGTCTAGCGGGACCGGATGTAACGCAGTATTTT. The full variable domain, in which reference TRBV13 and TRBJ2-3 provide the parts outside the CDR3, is AAGVIQSPRHLIKEKRETATLKCYPIPRHDTVYWYQQGPGQDPQFLISFYEKMQSDKGSIPDRFSAQQFSDYHSELNMSSLELGDSALYFCASSLVRSLAGPDVTQYFGPGTRLTVL.

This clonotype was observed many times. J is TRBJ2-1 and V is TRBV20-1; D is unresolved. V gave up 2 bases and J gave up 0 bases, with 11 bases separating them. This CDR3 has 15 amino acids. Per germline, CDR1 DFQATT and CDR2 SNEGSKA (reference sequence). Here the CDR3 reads CSARKDASSYNEQFF. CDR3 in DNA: TGCAGTGCTAGAAAGGACGCTAGCTCCTACAATGAGCAGTTCTTC.

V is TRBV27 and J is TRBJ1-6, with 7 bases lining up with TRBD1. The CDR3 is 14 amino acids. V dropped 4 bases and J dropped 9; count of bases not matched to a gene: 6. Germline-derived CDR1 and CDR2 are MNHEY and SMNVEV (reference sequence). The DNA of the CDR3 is TGTGCCAGCAGTTCCGACAGGGATAGTTCACCCCTCCACTTT. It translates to CASSSDRDSSPLHF.

This CDR3 is CASGLLSRLAKNIQYF. Here the CDR3 DNA reads TGTGCCAGCGGCCTTTTGAGCAGACTAGCCAAAAACATTCAGTACTTC. The rearrangement joins TRBV21-1 to TRBJ2-4. TRBV21-1 corresponds to a pseudogene. This CDR3 is built from 16 residues.

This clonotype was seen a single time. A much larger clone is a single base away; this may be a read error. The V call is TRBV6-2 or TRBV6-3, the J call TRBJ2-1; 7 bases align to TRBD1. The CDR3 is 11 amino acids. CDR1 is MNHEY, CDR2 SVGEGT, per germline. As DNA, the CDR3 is TGTGCCAGCAGCCGTGGACAGGAGCAGTCCTTC. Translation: CASSRGQEQSF.

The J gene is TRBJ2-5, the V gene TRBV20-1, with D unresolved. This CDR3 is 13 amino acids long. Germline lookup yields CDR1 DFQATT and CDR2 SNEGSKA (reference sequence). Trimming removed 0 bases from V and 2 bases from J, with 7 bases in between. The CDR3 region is CSARELGQETQYF. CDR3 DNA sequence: TGCAGTGCTAGAGAGTTGGGGCAAGAGACCCAGTACTTC.

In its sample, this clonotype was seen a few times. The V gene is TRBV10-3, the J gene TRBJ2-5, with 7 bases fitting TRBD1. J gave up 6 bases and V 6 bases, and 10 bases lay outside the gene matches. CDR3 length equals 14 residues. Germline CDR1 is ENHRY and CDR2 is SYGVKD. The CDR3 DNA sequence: TGTGCCATCAGCCCACGGACAGGTTCGAAGACCCAGTACTTC. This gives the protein CAISPRTGSKTQYF.

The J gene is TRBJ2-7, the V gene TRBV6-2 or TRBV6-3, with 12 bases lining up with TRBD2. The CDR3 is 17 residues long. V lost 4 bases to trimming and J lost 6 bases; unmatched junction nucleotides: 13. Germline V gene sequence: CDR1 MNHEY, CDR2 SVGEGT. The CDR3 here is CASSLSRLAGASLEQYV. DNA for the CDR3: TGTGCCAGCAGTTTATCCCGACTAGCGGGAGCCTCCCTCGAGCAGTACGTC.

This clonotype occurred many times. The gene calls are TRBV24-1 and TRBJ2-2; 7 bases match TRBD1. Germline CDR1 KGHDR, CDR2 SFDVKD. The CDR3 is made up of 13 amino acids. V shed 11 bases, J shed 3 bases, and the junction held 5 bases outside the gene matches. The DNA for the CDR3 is TGTGCCATCGCCGGGACAGACACCGGGGAGCTGTTTTTT. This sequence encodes CAIAGTDTGELFF.

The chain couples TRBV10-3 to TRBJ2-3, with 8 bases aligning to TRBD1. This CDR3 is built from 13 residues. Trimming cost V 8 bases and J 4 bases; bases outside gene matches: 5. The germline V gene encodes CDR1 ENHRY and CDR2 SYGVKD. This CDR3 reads CAIGQGLSDTQYF. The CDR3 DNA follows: TGTGCCATCGGACAGGGTCTGTCAGATACGCAGTATTTT.

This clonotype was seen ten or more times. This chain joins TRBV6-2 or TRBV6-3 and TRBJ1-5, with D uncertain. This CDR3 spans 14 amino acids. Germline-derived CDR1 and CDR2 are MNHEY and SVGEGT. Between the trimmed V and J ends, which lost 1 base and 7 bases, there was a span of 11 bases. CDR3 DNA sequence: TGTGCCAGCAGTTACTTTGACCTAGGGCAGCCCCAGCATTTT. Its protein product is CASSYFDLGQPQHF.

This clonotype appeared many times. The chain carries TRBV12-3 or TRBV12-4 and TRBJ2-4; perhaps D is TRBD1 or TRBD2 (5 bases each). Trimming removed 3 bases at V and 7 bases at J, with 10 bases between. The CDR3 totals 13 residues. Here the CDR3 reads CASSFAGGNIQYF. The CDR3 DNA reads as TGTGCCAGCAGTTTCGCTGGGGGTAACATTCAGTACTTC.

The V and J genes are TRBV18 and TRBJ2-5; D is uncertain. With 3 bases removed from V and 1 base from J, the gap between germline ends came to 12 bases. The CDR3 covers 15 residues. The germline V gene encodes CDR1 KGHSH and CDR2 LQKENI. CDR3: CASSPPQRPQETQYF. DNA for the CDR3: TGTGCCAGCTCACCCCCGCAGAGGCCCCAAGAGACCCAGTACTTC.

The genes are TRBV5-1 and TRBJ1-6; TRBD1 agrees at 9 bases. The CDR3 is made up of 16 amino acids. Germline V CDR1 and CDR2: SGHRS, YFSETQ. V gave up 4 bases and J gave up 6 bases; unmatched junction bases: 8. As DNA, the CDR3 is TGCGCCAGCAGCGCCGGGACAGGGCGGGGTAATTCACCCCTCCACTTT. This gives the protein CASSAGTGRGNSPLHF.

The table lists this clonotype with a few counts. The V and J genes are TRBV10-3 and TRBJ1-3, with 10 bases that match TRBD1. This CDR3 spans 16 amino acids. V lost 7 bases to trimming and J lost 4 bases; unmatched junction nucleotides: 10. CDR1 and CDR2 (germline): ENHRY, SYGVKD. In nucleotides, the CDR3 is TGTGCCATCACCCCCAGAGGACAGGGGGACGGAAACACCATATATTTT. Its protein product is CAITPRGQGDGNTIYF.

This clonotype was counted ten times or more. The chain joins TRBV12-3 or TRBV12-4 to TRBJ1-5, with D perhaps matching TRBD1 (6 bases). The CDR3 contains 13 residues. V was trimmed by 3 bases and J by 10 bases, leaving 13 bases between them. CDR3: CASSLGDKLPQHF. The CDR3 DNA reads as TGTGCCAGCAGTTTGGGGGACAAACTACCCCAGCATTTT.